What follows is one T cell receptor (beta chain) and its context. As yet, its antigen is unknown. This record belongs to a study of T-cell reconstitution after alpha-beta-depleted transplantation in children. Study-wide points: It was reported that alpha-beta T cells came from several hundred expanded graft clones (about two months after transplant). Some patients showed high day-60 TCRbeta diversity, which derived from surviving recipient T cells and thymic progenitors. From newly produced T cells came most of the T-cell counts and diversity one year after transplant.

The V end lost 4 bases, the J end lost 0 bases, and 13 bases lay between the germline ends. The V gene's germline CDR1 is MNHEY and CDR2 SMNVEV (reference sequence). CDR3 length: 16 amino acids. Unique molecular identifiers were built into the TCRbeta library. TCRdb reprocessed the PCR reads via MiXCR and lists one record per CDR3 protein. The top ten clones hold 2.2% of a sample with 500,000 to 750,000 distinct CDR3 sequences, 13% of them seen once. The source is a male patient between 10 and 17 years old who had a stem cell transplant for acute myeloid leukemia, so the T cells may come from the graft donor. V is TRBV27 and J is TRBJ2-4; D is possibly TRBD1 (5 bases). The sample here was PBMCs, mostly from graft donor cells, taken 360 days after TCRalphabeta/CD19-depleted stem cell transplant. The CDR3 reads CASSSPDILAKNIQYF. The CDR3 DNA follows: TGTGCCAGCAGTTCTCCGGACATTCTAGCCAAAAACATTCAGTACTTC.